This T cell receptor (beta chain) derives from a study of blood T cell repertoires in COVID-19. The table came from immunoSEQ multiplex PCR; TCRdb's copy has only in-frame clones and leaves some out. The sample has about 200,000 clones, about nine tenths seen once; the top ten hold 0.78%. Germline V gene data show CDR1 as MNHEY and CDR2 as SVGAGI. With 9 bases clipped from V and 1 base from J, the junction kept 4 bases outside the gene matches. This CDR3 has 13 residues. Sequenced input: peripheral blood. The sequence was collected from a woman between 65 and 79 years old with acute or convalescent COVID-19. V usage is TRBV6-5 and J usage is TRBJ1-1, with 8 bases aligning to TRBD1. CDR3 in amino acids: CARRGQGNTEAFF. In DNA, the CDR3 is TGTGCCAGGAGAGGACAGGGGAACACTGAAGCTTTCTTT.